This T cell receptor (beta chain) comes out of a study of blood T cell repertoires in COVID-19. As for the study in general: Both acute and convalescent COVID-19 samples were obtained from the United States, Italy and Spain.

Germline assignment: CDR1 SGHDT and CDR2 YYEEEE. Trimming left V 1 base short and J 7 bases short, with 11 bases between. CDR3 length: 14 amino acids. Source study methods: Amplifying reference gene primers gave estimates of nucleated cell counts. Here immunoSEQ multiplex PCR was the method, and the copy in TCRdb shows in-frame clones only, minus some. Clone size and V and J calls were adopted from that table, with D and trimming inferred from the DNA. This sample has tens of thousands of clones, with roughly 88% found just once. The TCR was taken from a woman older than 75 with COVID-19, enrolled during active disease. The chain is built from TRBV5-6 and TRBJ1-4; no definite D call. Sample: peripheral blood. The DNA for the CDR3 is TGTGCCAGCAGCTTGCAAGGTGCGGGTGAAAAACTGTTTTTT. It translates to CASSLQGAGEKLFF.